The clone carrying this T cell receptor beta chain has just a few counts. How the authors handled the data: It was from reference gene primer amplification that nucleated cell counts were estimated. Profiling relied on immunoSEQ multiplex PCR, and the TCRdb table lists in-frame clones only, not all of them. Clone size and the V and J calls come from that table; the DNA yielded D and trimming. The table shows roughly 180,000 clones, with around 85% occurring only once. The CDR3 is 15 amino acids. Germline CDR1 is KGHDR and CDR2 is SFDVKD. Trimming cost V 4 bases and J 5 bases, with 14 bases left between them. The record originates from a study of blood T cell repertoires in COVID-19.

This TCR came from a middle-aged woman with acute COVID-19. The rearrangement joins TRBV24-1 to TRBJ2-1; possibly TRBD2 for D (6 bases). Material: PBMCs or T cells enriched from blood (not recorded which). The CDR3 protein is CATSDYGTANNEQFF. CDR3 coding DNA: TGTGCCACCAGTGACTACGGGACTGCGAACAATGAGCAGTTCTTC.